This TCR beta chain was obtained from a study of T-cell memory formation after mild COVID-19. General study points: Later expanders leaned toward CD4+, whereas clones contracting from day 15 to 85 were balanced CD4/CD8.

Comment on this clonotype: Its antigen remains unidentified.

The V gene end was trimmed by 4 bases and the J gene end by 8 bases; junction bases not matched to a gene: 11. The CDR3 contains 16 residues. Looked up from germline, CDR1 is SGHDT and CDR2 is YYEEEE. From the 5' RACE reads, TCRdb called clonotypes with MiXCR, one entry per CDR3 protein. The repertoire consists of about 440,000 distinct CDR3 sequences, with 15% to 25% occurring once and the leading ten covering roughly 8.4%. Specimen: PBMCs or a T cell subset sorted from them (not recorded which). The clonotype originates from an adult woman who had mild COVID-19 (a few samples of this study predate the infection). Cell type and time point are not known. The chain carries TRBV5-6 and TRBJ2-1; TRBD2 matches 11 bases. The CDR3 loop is CASSAPLAGGVDEQFF. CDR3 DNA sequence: TGTGCCAGCAGCGCCCCTCTAGCGGGAGGAGTCGATGAGCAGTTCTTC.